Presented here are 31 T cell receptor beta chains from one specimen sequenced in a study of blood T cells in healthy people across ages. Together with a sample-barcoded 5' primer, a J-beta primer mix was included in a second PCR lasting roughly 6 to 12 cycles. MiXCR, applied by TCRdb to the 5' RACE reads, yields one record per CDR3 protein. The table lists 1,500,000 or so distinct CDR3 sequences, under 55% of them singletons. Sequenced: blood. The receptors were gathered from a woman younger than 35 in good health.

A few counts support this clonotype. This chain uses TRBV20-1 with TRBJ2-4, with 7 nucleotides matching TRBD2. Per germline, CDR1 DFQATT and CDR2 SNEGSKA (reference sequence). V lost 0 bases, J lost 6 bases, and 8 bases stayed unmatched. The CDR3 is 15 amino acids. For the CDR3, the DNA is TGCAGTGCTAGAGATGGGGCGGGAGCTATAAACATTCAGTACTTC. Amino acid sequence: CSARDGAGAINIQYF.

This clonotype was seen many times. The chain has TRBV20-1 and TRBJ2-1; no reliable D call. Germline V CDR1 and CDR2: DFQATT, SNEGSKA (reference sequence). This CDR3 has 9 residues. Trimming pared 6 bases from V and 12 bases from J, leaving 9 bases between. The CDR3 DNA reads TGCAGTGCCGGGTTTAGGCAGTTCTTC. This sequence encodes CSAGFRQFF.

Details on this clonotype: A read error may produce the germline difference seen at one junction end. The chain couples TRBV25-1 to TRBJ2-4, with 7 nucleotides matching TRBD1. The J call may be wrong; the DNA end is better matched by TRBJ2-7. Germline loops: CDR1 MGHDK, CDR2 SYGVNS. The CDR3 extends over 15 amino acids. As DNA, the CDR3 is TGTACCAGCAGTGAGGCTGGGGACAGAGTGAACGAGCAGTACTTC. Translation: CTSSEAGDRVNEQYF.

This clonotype was observed a handful of times. The chain recombines TRBV5-1 with TRBJ2-1; 9 positions match TRBD1. Looked up from germline, CDR1 is SGHRS and CDR2 is YFSETQ. The CDR3 consists of 18 residues. Germline trimming cut 4 bases from V and 2 bases from J; bases unmatched to any gene: 13. The CDR3, as DNA: TGCGCCAGCAGCGTGATCTCCATGGGACAGGGACCCTACAATGAGCAGTTCTTC. It codes for CASSVISMGQGPYNEQFF.

This chain uses TRBV29-1 with TRBJ1-1; D gene unclear. The CDR3 extends over 13 amino acids. V dropped 5 bases and J dropped 3 bases, with 13 bases sitting between them. Germline CDR1 reads SQVTM; CDR2 reads ANQGSEA. The CDR3 coding sequence is TGCAGCGTTTTGGGCAGGTGGTACACTGAAGCTTTCTTT. Its protein is CSVLGRWYTEAFF.

The genes are TRBV12-3 or TRBV12-4 and TRBJ1-3; D is uncertain. The CDR3 spans 13 residues. The V and J ends lost 4 bases and 3 bases respectively, with 7 bases between them. DNA for the CDR3: TGTGCCAGCAGTTCCTCCGGTGGAAACACCATATATTTT. The encoded protein is CASSSSGGNTIYF.

This CDR3 reads CASSQRQGKAYNEQYF. The CDR3 nucleotides are TGTGCCAGCAGCCAACGACAGGGAAAGGCCTACAATGAGCAGTACTTC. The rearrangement joins TRBV14 to TRBJ2-5, with 7 nucleotides matching TRBD1. CDR3 size: 16 residues. V was clipped by 2 bases and J by 11 bases; unmatched bases: 17. Germline values: CDR1 SGHDN, CDR2 FVKESK.

The rearrangement links TRBV9 to TRBJ1-6; the match to TRBD1 covers 10 bases. Losses at the gene ends were 0 bases for V and 9 bases for J; bases not matched to a gene: 6. CDR1 SGDLS and CDR2 YYNGEE come from the germline V gene. The CDR3 runs to 16 residues. Here the CDR3 DNA reads TGTGCCAGCAGCGTAGGGGACAGGGGACCCTCTTCACCCCTCCACTTT. Residues: CASSVGDRGPSSPLHF.

The chain is built from TRBV3-1 and TRBJ1-2, with D unresolved. V dropped 0 bases and J dropped 3 bases, with 11 bases sitting between them. Germline V gives CDR1 LGHDT, CDR2 YNNKEL (reference sequence). CDR3 length equals 15 residues. The CDR3 sequence: CASSQEMDGYYGYTF. The CDR3 DNA is TGTGCCAGCAGCCAAGAGATGGACGGGTACTATGGCTACACCTTC.

The chain is built from TRBV12-3 or TRBV12-4 and TRBJ2-7, with TRBD2 matching over 10 bases. CDR3 length: 15 amino acids. Germline trimming cut 2 bases from V and 3 bases from J; bases unmatched to any gene: 4. CDR3 in DNA: TGTGCCAGCAGTTTATTTCTAGCGGGGGACTACGAGCAGTACTTC. This gives the protein CASSLFLAGDYEQYF.

The chain carries TRBV7-3 and TRBJ2-1; a possible D gene is TRBD1 (5 bases). The CDR3 covers 18 residues. From germline, CDR1 is SGHTA and CDR2 FQGTGA. Trimming stripped 2 bases from V and 3 bases from J, with 20 bases between. This CDR3 reads CASSLSAGRTRCYNEQFF. The CDR3 DNA follows: TGTGCCAGCAGCTTATCGGCCGGTAGGACACGGTGCTACAATGAGCAGTTCTTC.

The table lists this clonotype with a few counts. The chain uses TRBV6-6 and TRBJ1-1; D may be TRBD1 (6 bases). The CDR3 is 15 amino acids. Trimming pared 8 bases from V and 10 bases from J, leaving 26 bases between. Germline lookup yields CDR1 MNHNY and CDR2 SVGAGI (reference sequence). The CDR3 here is CASLLRPYRVYRAFF. CDR3 in DNA: TGTGCCAGCCTATTACGACCCTACAGGGTATATCGAGCTTTCTTT.

This clonotype was observed a few times. The junction shows a germline mismatch at one end, possibly a read error. The gene calls are TRBV7-9 and TRBJ2-6; no definite D call. CDR1 is SEHNR, CDR2 FQNEAQ, per germline (reference sequence). The CDR3 length is 14 residues. The CDR3 sequence: CASSLLAGANVLTF. As DNA, the CDR3 is TGTGCCAGCAGCTTACTGGCTGGAGCCAACGTCCTGACTTTC.

The table lists this clonotype with a few counts. The V gene is TRBV29-1, the J gene TRBJ1-2; D ambiguous. In germline, CDR1 is SQVTM, CDR2 ANQGSEA. V was clipped by 3 bases and J by 0 bases, with 5 bases between them. The CDR3 loop spans 12 amino acids. As DNA, the CDR3 is TGCAGCGTTGAGGTCACTAACTATGGCTACACCTTC. Protein: CSVEVTNYGYTF.

This chain uses TRBV7-9 with TRBJ1-1; no definite D call. The germline gives CDR1 SEHNR, CDR2 FQNEAQ (reference sequence). The ends were cut back, 5 bases at V and 8 bases at J, with 15 bases in the middle. The CDR3 runs to 13 residues. In DNA form, the CDR3 reads TGTGCCAGCAGCACCGCAAGGTTTAGAGAAGCTTTCTTT. It yields the protein CASSTARFREAFF.

The V gene is TRBV20-1, the J gene TRBJ2-7; D may be TRBD1 (6 bases). The CDR3 length is 17 residues. Per germline, CDR1 DFQATT and CDR2 SNEGSKA (reference sequence). Between the trimmed V and J ends, which lost 1 base and 7 bases, there was a span of 26 bases. Here the CDR3 DNA reads TGCAGTGCTAGAGGGGTCTCAACGGGACACCTCTACAATGAGCAGTACTTC. Its translation is CSARGVSTGHLYNEQYF.

The chain employs TRBV27 and TRBJ1-2; 8 nucleotides line up with TRBD1. CDR1 and CDR2 (germline): MNHEY, SMNVEV (reference sequence). CDR3 size: 13 residues. V lost 6 bases, J lost 6 bases, and 6 bases stayed unmatched. The DNA of the CDR3 is TGTGCCAGCAGCTCGGACAGGGTCCATGGCTACACCTTC. Encoded protein: CASSSDRVHGYTF.

The table lists this clonotype with a few counts. CDR3 protein: CASSQDYPGLAEAFF. In nucleotides, the CDR3 is TGCGCCAGCAGCCAAGATTACCCAGGGCTGGCTGAAGCTTTCTTT. J is TRBJ1-1 and V is TRBV4-3; tentative D call: TRBD1 (5 bases). V lost 0 bases, J lost 6 bases, and 14 bases lay in between. CDR1 LGHNA and CDR2 YSLEER come from the germline V gene. The CDR3 runs 15 residues.

Details on this clonotype: A clone one base away is much larger, so this may be a read error. The V gene is TRBV5-1, the J gene TRBJ2-1; 12 bases fit TRBD2. Gene TRBJ2-7 matches the end of the DNA better, so the J call may be wrong. Germline V gene data show CDR1 as SGHRS and CDR2 as YFSETQ. This CDR3 spans 15 amino acids. The CDR3 DNA is TGCGCCAGCTTCGCGACTAGCGGGAGTTACAATGAGCAGTACTTC. This translates into CASFATSGSYNEQYF.

This chain connects TRBV6-1 to TRBJ2-4; 10 bases are a match to TRBD1. This CDR3 is 22 amino acids long. Germline CDR1 and CDR2: MNHNS and SASEGT. Unmatched junction bases numbered 20, after V lost 3 bases and J lost 0 bases. As DNA, the CDR3 is TGTGCCAGCAGTGAGGGGACAGGGGCCCCGCGGGGCTGGGAATTAGCCAAAAACATTCAGTACTTC. It yields the protein CASSEGTGAPRGWELAKNIQYF.

Remarks on this clonotype: A read error may account for a junction end that differs from germline. J is TRBJ1-2 and V is TRBV27; a possible D gene is TRBD1 (5 bases). The CDR3 is 14 amino acids. The germline CDR1 and CDR2 sequences are MNHEY and SMNVEV (reference sequence). The CDR3 coding sequence is TGTGCCGGCAGTTTATACGCAGGGAACTATGGCTACACCTTC. It specifies CAGSLYAGNYGYTF.

This clonotype came up a few times. This chain joins TRBV4-2 and TRBJ2-1, with D possibly matching TRBD2 (6 bases). The germline CDR1 and CDR2 sequences are LGHNA and YNFKEQ. The CDR3 has 17 amino acids. V was shortened by 4 bases and J by 6 bases, with 22 bases between the two germline ends. The CDR3 sequence is CASSRDAGSPWSNEQFF. CDR3 DNA: TGTGCCAGCAGCCGGGACGCGGGATCCCCTTGGAGCAATGAGCAGTTCTTC.

This chain connects TRBV7-9 to TRBJ2-1; perhaps TRBD2 as D (6 bases). CDR3 size: 14 residues. Germline V lookup: CDR1 SEHNR, CDR2 FQNEAQ (reference sequence). Trimming stripped 5 bases from V and 8 bases from J, with 16 bases between. This CDR3 reads CASSALEGGDEQFF. For the CDR3, the DNA is TGTGCCAGCAGCGCCTTAGAGGGAGGAGATGAGCAGTTCTTC.

V gene TRBV4-1 combines with J gene TRBJ1-2, with 7 positions matching TRBD1. Germline assignment: CDR1 MGHRA and CDR2 YSYEKL. V lost 1 base and J lost 4; bases outside the gene matches: 6. The CDR3 runs 15 residues. This CDR3 is CASSQGAGGSYGYTF. DNA for the CDR3: TGCGCCAGCAGCCAAGGGGCAGGGGGGAGCTATGGCTACACCTTC.

CDR3 in DNA: TGTGCCAGCAGCGTAGAAGCAGGGCCGGATGGCTACACCTTC. Translation gives CASSVEAGPDGYTF. J is TRBJ1-2 and V is TRBV9; a possible D gene is TRBD1 (5 bases). Germline loops: CDR1 SGDLS, CDR2 YYNGEE. The CDR3 covers 14 residues. With 0 bases removed from V and 6 bases from J, the gap between germline ends came to 12 bases.

The chain couples TRBV20-1 to TRBJ2-3; 9 bases are shared with TRBD1. This CDR3 comprises 14 residues. From germline, CDR1 is DFQATT and CDR2 SNEGSKA (reference sequence). V was pared by 0 bases and J by 7 bases, with 5 bases of the junction left unmatched. The CDR3 coding sequence is TGCAGTGCTAGAGATAACGGACAGGGGTATACGCAGTATTTT. Translated, it gives CSARDNGQGYTQYF.

The V gene is TRBV27, the J gene TRBJ2-4; D is unclear. This CDR3 region has 11 residues. From germline, CDR1 is MNHEY and CDR2 SMNVEV (reference sequence). Between the trimmed V and J ends, which lost 3 bases and 13 bases, there was a span of 10 bases. The CDR3 nucleotides are TGTGCCAGCAGTTTTAGGTTTGAGCAGTACTTC. Amino acids: CASSFRFEQYF.

A word on this clonotype: One end of the junction fails to match germline, which may point to a read error. CDR3 coding DNA: TGCCGTGCTAAGGGCCCTATGTGGACATACGAGCAGTACTTC. Its protein product is CRAKGPMWTYEQYF. V and J are TRBV20-1 and TRBJ2-4; a weak D match, TRBD1 (5 bases). Judging by the DNA end, TRBJ2-7 fits better; the J call may be wrong. There are 14 residues in the CDR3. From germline, CDR1 is DFQATT and CDR2 SNEGSKA (reference sequence).

This clonotype was picked up a small number of times. This chain joins TRBV4-3 and TRBJ2-5; tentative D call: TRBD2 (5 bases). The V gene lost 1 base and the J gene lost 3 bases, with 12 bases spanning the gap. Germline V gives CDR1 LGHNA, CDR2 YSLEER. There are 15 residues in the CDR3. Here the CDR3 DNA reads TGCGCCAGCAGCCAAGCGACCGGACTCGAAGAGACCCAGTACTTC. Protein: CASSQATGLEETQYF.

In this sample, this clonotype turned up a few times. V gene TRBV6-2 or TRBV6-3 combines with J gene TRBJ1-5; 8 nucleotides agree with TRBD1. In germline, CDR1 is MNHEY, CDR2 SVGEGT. V lost 6 bases to trimming and J lost 6 bases; unmatched junction nucleotides: 4. This CDR3 spans 13 amino acids. CDR3 sequence: CASSSDRAQPQHF. CDR3 coding DNA: TGTGCCAGCAGCTCGGACAGGGCTCAGCCCCAGCATTTT.

This clonotype has only a few counts. The chain carries TRBV11-2 and TRBJ2-1; 8 nucleotides agree with TRBD2. The junction had 10 bases not matched to a gene; V was cut back by 4 bases and J by 5 bases. The CDR3 has 16 residues. Germline assignment: CDR1 SGHAT and CDR2 FQNNGV. This CDR3 is CASSSIAGTKNNEQFF. In DNA, the CDR3 is TGTGCCAGCAGCTCTATAGCGGGGACAAAAAACAATGAGCAGTTCTTC.